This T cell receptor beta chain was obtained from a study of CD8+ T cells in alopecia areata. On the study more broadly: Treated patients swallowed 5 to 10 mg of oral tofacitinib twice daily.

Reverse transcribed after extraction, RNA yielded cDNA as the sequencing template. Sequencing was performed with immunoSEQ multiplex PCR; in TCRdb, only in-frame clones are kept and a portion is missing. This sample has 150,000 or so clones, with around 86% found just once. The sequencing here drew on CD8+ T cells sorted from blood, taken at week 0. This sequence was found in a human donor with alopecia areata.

The CDR3 reads CASSLSGWDEQFF. The CDR3 coding sequence is TGTGCCAGCAGTTTATCAGGGTGGGATGAGCAGTTCTTC. The chain employs TRBV27 and TRBJ2-1; D not resolved. Germline values: CDR1 MNHEY, CDR2 SMNVEV (reference sequence). V dropped 0 bases and J dropped 8 bases, with 8 bases sitting between them. The CDR3 runs to 13 residues.